This T cell receptor beta chain was recorded in a study of T cell responses to AZD1222 COVID-19 vaccine (dated by TCRdb to 2020 to 2022). Notes on the research overall: AZD1222 recipients whose second dose came at about 4 weeks and those whose second dose came at about 12 weeks were combined into one group, since spike-specific TCR depth and breadth did not differ between the two schedules. Enrollment into the trials was organized by age into subgroups of 18-55, 56-69 and 70-plus years, and those subgroups contained roughly 150, 30 and 60 TCR-sequenced participants, respectively. A total of 240 or so trial participants underwent TCR sequencing, of whom more than 200 had received two doses of AZD1222 and about 25 had received two doses of the MenACWY control vaccine. What the work shows at the level of the full study, not this receptor alone: After two AZD1222 doses, spike-specific TCR breadth and depth were significantly higher than at day 0 and than in MenACWY recipients. Reportedly, close to half of the unique spike-specific TCRs recognized epitopes lying outside the regions that are mutated in the B.1.351 and B.1.1.7 variants. In the small 56-69-year group, the increase in depth fell short of significance, most likely because of low power. Only a handful of AZD1222 recipients were SARS-CoV-2 seropositive at baseline, limiting conclusions about previously exposed vaccinees. CD4 TCRs associated with the vaccine covered the entire spike protein, and the dominant responses were in regions 160-218 and 743-854. Most participants were white British and females outnumbered males, and the authors suggested that clonal diversity may have been underestimated. Because no day 14 peak-response samples were available, repertoires were characterized only after the peak T cell response.

From cysteine to phenylalanine, the CDR3 is 13 amino acids long. The kept DNA is CDR3 alone, 39 bases in frame from the first base. Trimming costs V 4 bases and J 1 base, and their ends lie 7 bases apart. Read against the paper, the sample's time point label means: baseline before first vaccination. Vaccinee samples came from UK trials COV001 and COV002, including a single-blind randomized controlled phase 2/3 trial of AZD1222 (ChAdOx1 nCoV-19) in healthy adults. For TCRbeta chain sequencing, PBMC samples from trial participants were taken at day 0 and at day 28 after the second dose. The CDR3 regions of human TCRbeta chains were subjected to immunosequencing. In the authors' own workflow: Repertoire TCRs were matched against a reference library of SARS-CoV-2-specific TCRs generated with the MIRA antigen-specificity platform. Breadth was defined as the fraction of unique TCRs that were SARS-CoV-2-associated. Depth was defined as the fraction of total T cells that were SARS-CoV-2-associated. Each spike-specific TCR was assigned to its reactive spike region and to a CD4 or CD8 class using the MIRA data. Log10-transformed breadth and depth values were compared by one-way ANOVA with Sidak's multiple comparisons tests. The clones in this table, taken by TCRdb from immuneACCESS, are in-frame only. Not every clone is retained; where verified, under half of the shortfall comes from an unresolved V gene, and the cause of the rest is unknown. V, J and clone size derive from that table, while D and trimming were established from the DNA sequence. This sample is represented by 120,000 or so clones; about 85% of them were singletons. The leading ten clones occupy roughly 3% of the sample.

A remark on this clone: Its cognate antigen has yet to be identified. No base-level quality is on record; no much larger clone is a single base apart.

Here the sequenced sample was peripheral blood, taken on day 0 of AZD1222 vaccination. The V and J genes are TRBV12-3 or TRBV12-4 and TRBJ1-1; the D gene assignment is ambiguous. This TCR was recovered from an adult in good health. The CDR3 loop reads CASSWRGNTEAFF. The nucleotide sequence reads TGTGCCAGCAGTTGGCGGGGGAACACTGAAGCTTTCTTT.